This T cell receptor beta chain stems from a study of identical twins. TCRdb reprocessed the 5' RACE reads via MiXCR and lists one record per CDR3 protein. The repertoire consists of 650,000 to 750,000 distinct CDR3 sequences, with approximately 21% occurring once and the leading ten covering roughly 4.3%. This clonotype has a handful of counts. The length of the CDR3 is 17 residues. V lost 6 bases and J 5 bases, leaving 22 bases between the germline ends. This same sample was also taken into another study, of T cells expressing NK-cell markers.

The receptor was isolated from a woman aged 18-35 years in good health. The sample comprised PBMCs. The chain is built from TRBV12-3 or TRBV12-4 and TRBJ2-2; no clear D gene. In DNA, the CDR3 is TGTGCCAGCAGCCCTACCACCGTAGACTCAAGGACCGGGGAGCTGTTTTTT. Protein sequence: CASSPTTVDSRTGELFF.